Presented here are 2 T cell receptor beta chains from one specimen sequenced in a study of blood T cell repertoires in COVID-19. Sequencing used immunoSEQ multiplex PCR; TCRdb keeps in-frame clones, though not all of them. The sample records 250,000 or so clones, about 86% being singletons. Sequencing input: peripheral blood. The receptors stem from a man older than 75 with acute or convalescent COVID-19.

This rearrangement joins TRBV15 to TRBJ2-7; 9 nucleotides agree with TRBD1. Germline V CDR1 and CDR2: LNHNV, YYDKDF (reference sequence). This CDR3 contains 17 residues. Germline trimming cut 3 bases from V and 2 bases from J; bases unmatched to any gene: 11. CDR3 coding DNA: TGTGCCACCAGCAGCCCTTTTGGGACAGGGAGTACCTACGAGCAGTACTTC. This gives the protein CATSSPFGTGSTYEQYF.

This clone was detected a few times. The chain couples TRBV13 to TRBJ1-2, with 7 bases matching TRBD1. The CDR3 loop spans 16 amino acids. J was trimmed by 1 base and V by 5 bases; bases with no gene match: 10. Per the germline V gene, CDR1 is PRHDT and CDR2 is FYEKMQ (reference sequence). CDR3 region: CASSPGGTDLNYGYTF. The CDR3 DNA is TGTGCCAGCAGCCCTGGCGGGACAGACCTTAACTATGGCTACACCTTC.